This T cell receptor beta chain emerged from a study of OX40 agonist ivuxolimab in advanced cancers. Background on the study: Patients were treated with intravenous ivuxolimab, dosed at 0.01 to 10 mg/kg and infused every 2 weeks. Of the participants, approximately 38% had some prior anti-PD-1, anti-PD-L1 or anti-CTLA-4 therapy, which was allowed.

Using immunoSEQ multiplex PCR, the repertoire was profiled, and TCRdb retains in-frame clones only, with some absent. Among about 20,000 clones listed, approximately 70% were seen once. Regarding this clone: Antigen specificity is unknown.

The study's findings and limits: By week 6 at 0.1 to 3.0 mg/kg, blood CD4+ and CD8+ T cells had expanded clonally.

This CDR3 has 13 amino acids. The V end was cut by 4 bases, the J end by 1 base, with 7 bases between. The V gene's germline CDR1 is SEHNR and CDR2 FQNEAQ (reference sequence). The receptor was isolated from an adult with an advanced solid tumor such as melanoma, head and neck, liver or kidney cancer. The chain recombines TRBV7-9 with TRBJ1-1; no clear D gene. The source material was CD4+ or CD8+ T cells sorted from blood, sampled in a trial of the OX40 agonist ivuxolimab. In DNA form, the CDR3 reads TGTGCCAGCAGCTGGGCGACGAACACTGAAGCTTTCTTT. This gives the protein CASSWATNTEAFF.